Presented here are 15 T cell receptor beta chains from one specimen sequenced in a study of post-analysis software for immune sequencing data. General study points: Patients showed TRBV5-6, TRBV5-1 and TRBV20-1 among several TRBV segments more frequent than in controls.

The antigens for these receptors are not known. cDNA libraries of TCR beta carried unique molecular identifiers. Using its own MiXCR run on the PCR reads, TCRdb lists one record per CDR3 protein. The sample holds some 700,000 distinct CDR3 sequences, 59% seen once. The sequenced sample consisted of blood. All receptors derive from a girl aged 2 to 10 with multiple sclerosis.

The chain is built from TRBV27 and TRBJ2-3; the D is unclear. This CDR3 spans 14 amino acids. CDR1 MNHEY and CDR2 SMNVEV come from the germline V gene (reference sequence). V lost 4 bases and J 0 bases, leaving 8 bases between the germline ends. The CDR3 sequence: CASSWTLSTDTQYF. The CDR3 DNA is TGTGCCAGCAGTTGGACCTTAAGCACAGATACGCAGTATTTT.

V usage is TRBV20-1 and J usage is TRBJ2-1, with 8 bases matching TRBD2. CDR3 length: 16 residues. Germline assignment: CDR1 DFQATT and CDR2 SNEGSKA (reference sequence). V shed 3 bases, J shed 6 bases, and the junction held 13 bases outside the gene matches. The CDR3: CSASLSGTRGGNEQFF. CDR3 in DNA: TGCAGTGCTAGTCTTTCCGGGACTAGGGGCGGCAATGAGCAGTTCTTC.

The CDR3 here is CASSLMGGRDEQYF. Written as DNA, the CDR3 is TGTGCCAGCAGTTTAATGGGCGGGAGAGACGAGCAGTACTTC. The rearrangement links TRBV12-3 or TRBV12-4 to TRBJ2-7; 7 nucleotides align to TRBD2. Trimming took 2 bases from V and 5 from J; bases not matched to a gene: 6. This CDR3 region has 14 residues.

The chain recombines TRBV20-1 with TRBJ2-7, with D possibly matching TRBD2 (5 bases). V lost 3 bases, J lost 3 bases, and 9 bases lay in between. The CDR3 has 12 amino acids. CDR1 and CDR2 (germline): DFQATT, SNEGSKA (reference sequence). This CDR3 reads CSASGVNYEQYF. The CDR3 bases are TGCAGTGCTAGCGGGGTTAACTACGAGCAGTACTTC.

This chain uses TRBV5-1 with TRBJ2-5; D is unclear. In germline, CDR1 is SGHRS, CDR2 YFSETQ. V gave up 7 bases and J gave up 5 bases, with 6 bases separating them. The length of the CDR3 is 10 residues. The CDR3 reads CASGLETQYF. CDR3 coding DNA: TGCGCCAGCGGTCTGGAGACCCAGTACTTC.

V gene TRBV7-8 combines with J gene TRBJ2-7, with TRBD2 identical over 12 bases. Trimming cost V 0 bases and J 1 base; bases outside gene matches: 13. CDR1 is SGHVS and CDR2 is FQNEAQ in the germline V gene. The CDR3 loop spans 20 amino acids. CDR3 nucleotide sequence: TGTGCCAGCAGCTTAGCGTCTGGACTAGCGGGAACGACCCGGTCCTACGAGCAGTACTTC. This sequence encodes CASSLASGLAGTTRSYEQYF.

The chain has TRBV6-5 and TRBJ2-4; D may be TRBD2 (6 bases). The DNA matches TRBJ2-7 better at its end, which makes the J call doubtful. CDR3 length: 14 amino acids. Per the germline V gene, CDR1 is MNHEY and CDR2 is SVGAGI. CDR3 sequence reads: CASSYGAAGYEQYF. For the CDR3, the DNA is TGTGCCAGCAGTTACGGCGCAGCGGGCTACGAGCAGTACTTC.

With regard to this clonotype: Sequence at one end of the junction differs from germline and may be a read error. This chain connects TRBV12-3 or TRBV12-4 to TRBJ1-1; D possibly corresponds to TRBD1 (5 bases). This CDR3 has 11 amino acids. Here the CDR3 reads CTSSFRVEAFF. In DNA, the CDR3 is TGTACCAGCAGTTTCAGGGTTGAAGCTTTCTTT.

The sample holds a few counts of this clonotype. The chain uses TRBV27 and TRBJ2-3; 8 bases are shared with TRBD2. Germline V gene lookup returns CDR1 MNHEY and CDR2 SMNVEV (reference sequence). The V and J ends lost 6 bases and 1 base, in that order; junction bases with no gene match: 9. CDR3 size: 16 residues. DNA for the CDR3: TGTGCCAGCAGCTCTCTAGCGGGCTTACGCACAGATACGCAGTATTTT. Its protein product is CASSSLAGLRTDTQYF.

This clonotype was detected once. V usage is TRBV5-1 and J usage is TRBJ2-7, with D perhaps TRBD2 (5 bases). Per germline, CDR1 SGHRS and CDR2 YFSETQ. The CDR3 runs 14 residues. Trimming removed 2 bases at V and 5 bases at J, with 14 bases between. The CDR3 region has the DNA TGCGCCAGCAGCTTAGACTCGGCGGGCGACGAGCAGTACTTC. Translation: CASSLDSAGDEQYF.

The rearrangement joins TRBV29-1 to TRBJ1-2; TRBD1 is a possible D gene (5 bases). The CDR3 is 15 residues long. Trimming took 3 bases from V and 0 from J, leaving 14 bases between them. CDR1 is SQVTM, CDR2 ANQGSEA, per germline. Written as DNA, the CDR3 is TGCAGCGTTGATCCGGGACTGACAGCTAACTATGGCTACACCTTC. Translating it yields CSVDPGLTANYGYTF.

The chain joins TRBV12-3 or TRBV12-4 to TRBJ2-1; 8 bases map to TRBD2. The CDR3 runs to 12 residues. V shed 1 base, J shed 12 bases, and the junction held 2 bases outside the gene matches. The CDR3 reads CASSLEAGGQFF. CDR3 bases: TGTGCCAGCAGTTTAGAGGCGGGGGGGCAGTTCTTC.

A few counts support this clonotype. The J gene is TRBJ2-7, the V gene TRBV7-9, with a possible D match to TRBD2 (5 bases). Germline CDR1 SEHNR, CDR2 FQNEAQ (reference sequence). Trimming stripped 5 bases from V and 6 bases from J, with 11 bases between. The CDR3 is made up of 12 amino acids. For the CDR3, the DNA is TGTGCCAGCAGCCCACTAGGAGCCGAGCAGTACTTC. It translates to CASSPLGAEQYF. The variable domain in full, completed from reference TRBV7-9 and TRBJ2-7, reads DTGVSQNPRHKITKRGQNVTFRCDPISEHNRLYWYRQTLGQGPEFLTYFQNEAQLEKSRLLSDRFSAERPKGSFSTLEIQRTEQGDSAMYLCASSPLGAEQYFGPGTRLTVT.

The chain links TRBV2 to TRBJ2-7, with D perhaps matching TRBD1 or TRBD2 (5 bases each). Trimming took off 1 base at V and 2 bases at J, with 12 bases between the two ends. The CDR3 extends over 15 amino acids. Germline V gives CDR1 SNHLY, CDR2 FYNNEI. The DNA of the CDR3 is TGTGCCAGCAGTGAAGTCGGGGCAGCGACCTACGAGCAGTACTTC. Protein sequence: CASSEVGAATYEQYF.

V gene TRBV6-6 combines with J gene TRBJ1-4; D is ambiguous. This CDR3 region has 14 residues. Germline V gene sequence: CDR1 MNHNY, CDR2 SVGAGI (reference sequence). Trimming removed 5 bases from V and 1 base from J, with 8 bases in between. The CDR3, as DNA: TGTGCCAGCAGTCGTGACCAAACTAATGAAAAACTGTTTTTT. Amino acids: CASSRDQTNEKLFF.